These T cell receptor beta chains were read from a single sample in a study of CD8+ T cells in alopecia areata. Repertoires were generated with immunoSEQ multiplex PCR, while TCRdb's copy carries only in-frame clones and drops some. The sample has under 250,000 clones; 50% to 60% are singletons. Source: CD4+ T cells sorted from blood, taken at week 4, from a patient treated with tofacitinib. Receptors were obtained from a human donor with alopecia areata. Both conserved end residues are trimmed from each CDR3. The D gene is left open where the match is weak.

.	TRBV6-1	ASSDGDLQPQH
.	TRBV30	AWSVPRVPDTQY
TRBD1	TRBV5-1	ASSPGQPLNYGYT
TRBD1	TRBV13	ASSSGTAGAY
.	TRBV29-1	SVRGLSSYNEQF
TRBD2	TRBV5-1	ASSSKRGSETQY
.	TRBV18	ASSPPYTANYGYT
.	TRBV5-6	ASSLRQETQY
.	TRBV29-1	SVHRQSLNTEAF
.	TRBV29-1	SVDSGDTQY
.	TRBV14	ASSQGTGNQPQH
TRBD2	TRBV14	ASSQAGGGLTDTQY
TRBD2	TRBV7-3	ASSLVAGYTDTQY
.	TRBV5-1	ASQNGGNYGYT
.	TRBV27	ASSPLVRVGTQY
.	TRBV10-3	AINDDTEAF
.	TRBV18	ASSLAKANTEAF
.	TRBV10-3	AISLEYQETQY
.	TRBV6-5	ASSQLTSKTQY
.	TRBV11-2	ASSGGGGIQY
TRBD2	TRBV7-2	ASSPGPRGRDEQF
.	TRBV30	AWTSGTMLNTEAF